This T cell receptor beta chain was profiled in a study of blood T cell repertoires in COVID-19. Background on the study: Acute and convalescent COVID-19 samples came from the United States, Italy and Spain. In each case, the material was cDNA or gDNA derived from T cells, B-cell-depleted T cells, or PBMCs.

Source study methods: Reference gene primer amplification gave nucleated cell count estimates. TCRdb's copy holds only in-frame clones and misses some; the assay was immunoSEQ multiplex PCR. V, J and clone size derive from that table, while D and trimming were established from the DNA sequence. The sample holds 200,000 to 250,000 clones, around 82% seen once. CDR3 length equals 14 residues. Germline V gene data show CDR1 as LGHDT and CDR2 as YNNKEL (reference sequence). The V gene lost 3 bases and the J gene lost 1 base, with 9 bases spanning the gap. Sequenced: peripheral blood. The V call is TRBV3-1 (or the pseudogene TRBV3-2), the J call TRBJ1-1; D not certain. The TCR was taken from a woman of 80 years or more with acute or convalescent COVID-19. CDR3 sequence (DNA): TGTGCCAGCAGCCATCACTGGTCGAACACTGAAGCTTTCTTT. This sequence encodes CASSHHWSNTEAFF.